Below are 3 T cell receptor beta chains sequenced from a single sample in a study of molecular identifiers for immune sequencing clone quantification. Via MiXCR, TCRdb re-called the PCR reads, giving one row per CDR3 protein. The top ten clones hold roughly 0.85% of a sample with about 640,000 distinct CDR3 sequences, about 20% of them seen once. The sequencing sample was made of naive CD8+ T cells from blood, with Jurkat cell RNA spiked in. Subset in this sample: FACS-sorted CD8+CD4-CCR7+CD45RA+ naive T cells. These receptors came from a human donor in good health. Some libraries in this study had Jurkat cell RNA spiked in.

This chain joins TRBV5-1 and TRBJ2-3; 8 bases map to TRBD1. This CDR3 region has 16 residues. Germline V gives CDR1 SGHRS, CDR2 YFSETQ. The V and J ends lost 2 bases and 0 bases, in that order; junction bases with no gene match: 5. As DNA, the CDR3 is TGCGCCAGCAGCTTATCCGGGACAGGAAGCACAGATACGCAGTATTTT. Amino acid sequence: CASSLSGTGSTDTQYF.

DNA for the CDR3: TGTGCCACCAGTGACCCGGACAGGGGTTCATCAGATACGCAGTATTTT. Translating gives CATSDPDRGSSDTQYF. This chain links TRBV24-1 with TRBJ2-3, with 9 bases fitting TRBD1. This CDR3 has 16 amino acids. Germline V gene lookup returns CDR1 KGHDR and CDR2 SFDVKD. The trim removed 4 bases at V and 4 bases at J, leaving 8 bases unmatched.

This clonotype was seen repeatedly, ten times or more. CDR3 coding DNA: TGCGCCAGCAGTACCCGGACAGGAGCCTCTGGAAACACCATATATTTT. This encodes CASSTRTGASGNTIYF. This chain connects TRBV5-1 to TRBJ1-3; 7 bases map to TRBD1. The germline V gene has CDR1 SGHRS and CDR2 YFSETQ. This CDR3 has 16 residues. Trimming cost V 5 bases and J 0 bases; bases outside gene matches: 8. Full variable domain (rest looked up from reference TRBV5-1 and TRBJ1-3): KAGVTQTPRYLIKTRGQQVTLSCSPISGHRSVSWYQQTPGQGLQFLFEYFSETQRNKGNFPGRFSGRQFSNSRSEMNVSTLELGDSALYLCASSTRTGASGNTIYFGEGSWLTVV.